These T cell receptor beta chains were read from a single sample in a study of T cells in Graves' hyperthyroidism and ophthalmopathy. TCRdb re-derived calls from the multiplex PCR reads in MiXCR, one entry per CDR3 protein. The repertoire holds a few hundred thousand distinct CDR3 sequences, with 13% as singletons. The source material was blood. These receptors were obtained from a man in his thirties or forties with Graves' hyperthyroidism that later progressed to Graves' ophthalmopathy. The CDR3 runs from the conserved cysteine through the conserved F or W. D genes are given only for firm matches. Rows may omit the clone size; those that give it use once, few, many or a size class.

many	NA	TRBV28	TRBJ1-4	CASSYEQKEKLFF	TGTGCCAGCAGTTATGAGCAGAAGGAAAAACTGTTTTTT
NA	TRBD2	TRBV6-2/TRBV6-3	TRBJ2-1	CASRTSGVYNEQFF	TGTGCCAGCAGAACGAGCGGGGTGTACAATGAGCAGTTCTTC
many	NA	TRBV6-1	TRBJ2-1	CASSAPRAESYNEQFF	TGTGCCAGCAGTGCCCCCCGGGCAGAGTCCTACAATGAGCAGTTCTTC
NA	TRBD1	TRBV12-5	TRBJ2-1	CASGLVLDRSYNEQFF	TGTGCTAGTGGTTTGGTACTGGACAGGAGTTACAATGAGCAGTTCTTC
NA	NA	TRBV5-8	TRBJ2-7	CASSSGGTRGEQYF	TGTGCCAGCAGCTCTGGGGGGACCAGGGGCGAGCAGTACTTC
NA	NA	TRBV9	TRBJ2-1	CASSVGSGYNEQFF	TGTGCCAGCAGCGTAGGCTCGGGCTACAATGAGCAGTTCTTC
many	TRBD1	TRBV5-1	TRBJ1-4	CASSLERTGREKLFF	TGCGCCAGCAGCTTGGAACGGACAGGCCGCGAAAAACTGTTTTTT
NA	TRBD2	TRBV5-5	TRBJ2-2	CASSLFSGGLTNTGELFF	TGTGCCAGCAGCTTATTTAGCGGGGGACTTACGAACACCGGGGAGCTGTTTTTT
many	TRBD1	TRBV20-1	TRBJ2-1	CSARGWGTAYNEQFF	TGCAGTGCTAGAGGTTGGGGGACAGCTTACAATGAGCAGTTCTTC
many	NA	TRBV7-9	TRBJ2-7	CASSLGAGGGEQYF	TGTGCCAGCAGCTTAGGGGCAGGGGGAGGCGAGCAGTACTTC
NA	NA	TRBV12-3/TRBV12-4	TRBJ2-1	CASSLAHYNEQFF	TGTGCCAGCAGTTTAGCCCACTACAATGAGCAGTTCTTC
few	NA	TRBV30	TRBJ1-3	CACRRGARGNTIYF	TGTGCCTGTAGGCGGGGGGCGAGAGGAAACACCATATATTTT
many	TRBD1	TRBV15	TRBJ1-4	CATSRGQGSNEKLFF	TGTGCCACCAGCAGGGGACAGGGCTCGAATGAAAAACTGTTTTTT
few	NA	TRBV29-1	TRBJ2-7	CSVEGATSYEQYF	TGCAGCGTTGAAGGAGCTACCTCCTACGAGCAGTACTTC
many	NA	TRBV5-6	TRBJ2-1	CASSLSPTYNEQFF	TGTGCCAGCAGCTTGAGTCCGACCTACAATGAGCAGTTCTTC
many	NA	TRBV6-2/TRBV6-3	TRBJ2-7	CASSYPPRYEQYF	TGTGCCAGCAGTTACCCCCCCCGCTACGAGCAGTACTTC
many	NA	TRBV3-1	TRBJ1-2	CASSPGGRRGYTF	TGTGCCAGCAGCCCCGGGGGCAGACGCGGCTACACCTTC
many	NA	TRBV20-1	TRBJ1-6	CSVKVLGAASPLHF	TGCAGTGTCAAAGTTTTAGGGGCGGCTTCACCCCTCCACTTT
many	NA	TRBV3-1	TRBJ2-1	CASSLWSSSYNEQFF	TGTGCCAGCAGCCTTTGGTCGAGCTCCTACAATGAGCAGTTCTTC
NA	NA	TRBV5-1	TRBJ2-1	CASSPGGGYVRNEQFF	TGCGCCAGCAGCCCGGGTGGCGGTTACGTCCGGAATGAGCAGTTCTTC
few	NA	TRBV20-1	TRBJ2-4	CSARGENLAKNIQYF	TGCAGTGCTAGAGGAGAGAATCTAGCCAAAAACATTCAGTACTTC
many	NA	TRBV11-2	TRBJ2-1	CASSLGWGSENNEQFF	TGTGCCAGCAGCTTAGGGTGGGGTTCAGAAAACAATGAGCAGTTCTTC
many	NA	TRBV2	TRBJ2-5	CASTGETQYF	TGTGCCAGCACCGGGGAGACCCAGTACTTC
many	NA	TRBV29-1	TRBJ2-3	CSVDRGLGTDTQYF	TGCAGCGTTGACAGGGGTTTGGGCACAGATACGCAGTATTTT
many	TRBD1	TRBV29-1	TRBJ1-2	CSEQGVDGYTF	TGCAGCGAACAGGGGGTAGATGGCTACACCTTC
many	NA	TRBV28	TRBJ1-5	CASSYTRQRSNQPQHF	TGTGCCAGCAGTTACACCCGACAGCGTAGCAATCAGCCCCAGCATTTT
NA	TRBD1	TRBV19	TRBJ1-5	CASSITGDWNQPQHF	TGTGCCAGTAGTATCACAGGGGATTGGAATCAGCCCCAGCATTTT
many	TRBD1	TRBV20-1	TRBJ2-3	CSAEDRAGTDTQYF	TGCAGTGCCGAGGACAGGGCGGGTACAGATACGCAGTATTTT